These T cell receptor beta chains were read from a single sample in a study of beta chain features in type 1 diabetes. Using immunoSEQ multiplex PCR, the repertoire was profiled, and TCRdb retains in-frame clones only, with some absent. Of 150,000 to 200,000 clones detected, just over 9% appear once; the ten largest clones hold about 2.5%. Sequencing was carried out using central memory CD4+ T cells from blood. These receptors were collected from a woman aged 18-29 years in good health. The CDR3 runs from the conserved cysteine through the conserved F or W. A D gene is named only where the DNA matches it firmly. Only part of the rows carry a size: once, few, many, or a class if the clone is expanded.

d_call clone_size j_call v_call cdr3_aa cdr3_nt
. . TRBJ2-2 TRBV18 CASSRTGSHTGELFF TGTGCCAGCTCACGCACCGGGTCGCACACCGGGGAGCTGTTTTTT
. few TRBJ2-7 TRBV14 CASSQAGSYEQYF TGTGCCAGCAGCCAGGCGGGCTCCTACGAGCAGTACTTC
. many TRBJ2-5 TRBV29-1 CSVAGPQETQYF TGCAGCGTCGCGGGTCCTCAAGAGACCCAGTACTTC
TRBD1 . TRBJ1-1 TRBV14 CASSRDRGREAFF TGTGCCAGCAGCCGGGACAGGGGAAGGGAGGCTTTCTTT
TRBD1 . TRBJ2-3 TRBV6-1 CASSLTGGAGDTQYF TGTGCCAGCAGCCTGACAGGGGGCGCAGGAGATACGCAGTATTTT
. . TRBJ2-2 TRBV7-8 CASSFLGRNTGELFF TGTGCCAGCAGCTTCTTGGGGAGGAACACCGGGGAGCTGTTTTTT
. few TRBJ1-2 TRBV5-4 CASSLEGQLLYGYTF TGTGCCAGCAGCTTGGAGGGGCAGCTACTTTATGGCTACACCTTC
. . TRBJ2-1 TRBV29-1 CSVERGYRGNEQFF TGCAGCGTTGAAAGGGGGTATAGGGGGAATGAGCAGTTCTTC
TRBD1 . TRBJ1-5 TRBV27 CASSPRQGTQPQHF TGTGCCAGCAGTCCGAGACAGGGGACGCAGCCCCAGCATTTT
. . TRBJ1-2 TRBV5-1 CASSLGLAGSYGYTF TGCGCCAGCAGCTTGGGGCTGGCGGGGTCCTATGGCTACACCTTC
. few TRBJ2-7 TRBV1 CTSSGPDRKSYEQYF TGCACCAGCAGTGGTCCGGACAGAAAATCCTACGAGCAGTACTTC
TRBD1 . TRBJ2-2 TRBV5-1 CASSQGADTGELFF TGCGCCAGCAGTCAGGGGGCGGACACCGGGGAGCTGTTTTTT
. . TRBJ1-2 TRBV4-1 CASSREQGEVHGYTF TGCGCCAGCAGCCGAGAACAGGGCGAGGTACATGGCTACACCTTC
TRBD2 few TRBJ2-5 TRBV7-2 CASSLDGAGVLKTQYF TGTGCCAGCAGCTTAGATGGCGCGGGAGTGTTAAAGACCCAGTACTTC
. few TRBJ1-2 TRBV28 CASSFPDGYTF TGTGCCAGCAGTTTCCCGGATGGCTACACCTTC
. few TRBJ2-5 TRBV11-1 CASRDFQETQYF TGTGCCAGTCGGGACTTCCAAGAGACCCAGTACTTC
TRBD1 . TRBJ1-1 TRBV15 CATSRGQANTEAFF TGTGCCACCAGCAGGGGACAGGCTAACACTGAAGCTTTCTTT
. few TRBJ1-4 TRBV7-9 CASSPRSENEKLFF TGTGCCAGCAGCCCCCGGAGTGAGAATGAAAAACTGTTTTTT
. few TRBJ1-2 TRBV6-1 CASSKEIIGYTF TGTGCCAGCAGTAAGGAGATCATAGGCTACACCTTC
TRBD2 few TRBJ2-5 TRBV5-1 CASSFSGGSGSIETQYF TGCGCCAGCAGCTTCTCTGGGGGTAGCGGGAGCATAGAGACCCAGTACTTC
. few TRBJ2-3 TRBV27 CASSPLTLSTDTQYF TGTGCCAGCAGTCCGTTGACTCTTAGCACAGATACGCAGTATTTT
TRBD2 . TRBJ2-2 TRBV7-3 CASSSSSGGTGELFF TGTGCCAGCAGCTCTTCTAGCGGGGGGACCGGGGAGCTGTTTTTT
. few TRBJ2-5 TRBV2 CASSEGGVETQYF TGTGCCAGCAGTGAAGGGGGGGTGGAGACCCAGTACTTC